These 2 T cell receptor beta chains share one sample of origin, sequenced in a study of T cells in localized non-small cell lung cancer. TCRdb's copy holds only in-frame clones and misses some; the assay was immunoSEQ multiplex PCR. The sample gives some 22,000 clones, roughly four fifths of which show up once; approximately 4.4% is in the top ten. Here the sequenced sample was PBMCs, taken before any cancer treatment. These receptors all come from a man aged 35-69 years with stage II lung adenocarcinoma.

The rearrangement joins TRBV5-5 to TRBJ1-3, with 7 bases aligning to TRBD1. Germline V CDR1 and CDR2: SGHKS, YYEKEE (reference sequence). The CDR3 is 15 residues long. Trimming removed 4 bases from V and 2 bases from J; junction bases left unmatched: 6. CDR3 sequence (DNA): TGTGCCAGCAGCGACACAGGGGTCCCTGGAAACACCATATATTTT. Its protein is CASSDTGVPGNTIYF.

The chain has TRBV7-2 and TRBJ1-1, with TRBD1 matching over 8 bases. The CDR3 runs to 15 residues. CDR1 and CDR2 from the germline V gene are SGHTA and FQGNSA. Trimming took 1 base from V and 0 from J; bases not matched to a gene: 1. The CDR3 spells CASSLGQGLNTEAFF. CDR3 in DNA: TGTGCCAGCAGCTTAGGACAGGGGTTGAACACTGAAGCTTTCTTT.